These T cell receptor beta chains were read from a single sample in a study of response to subunit inactivated influenza vaccine. MiXCR was run by TCRdb on the RT-PCR reads, yielding one entry per CDR3 protein. This repertoire shows about 570,000 distinct CDR3 sequences, roughly 10% found once; its top ten account for roughly a tenth. The source material was PBMCs from blood, sampled on the day of vaccination. The source of these receptors is a man in his fifties who received an inactivated influenza vaccine. CDR3s include the opening cysteine and the closing phenylalanine or tryptophan. Each record gives: D gene, J gene, CDR3 length, V gene, clone size, CDR3 protein, CDR3 DNA. The D gene is left open where the match is weak. Clone size, where shown, is once, few, many, or a class for clones that have expanded.

TRBD2 | TRBJ2-2 | 13 | TRBV4-3 | . | CAVGGMNTGELFF | TGCGCCGTCGGGGGGATGAACACCGGGGAGCTGTTTTTT
. | TRBJ1-2 | 13 | TRBV12-3/TRBV12-4 | few | CASSSSGTYGYTF | TGTGCCAGCAGTTCATCAGGTACCTATGGCTACACCTTC
. | TRBJ1-5 | 12 | TRBV19 | few | CASSIWGQPQHF | TGTGCCAGTAGTATTTGGGGTCAGCCCCAGCATTTT
TRBD2 | TRBJ2-1 | 15 | TRBV19 | . | CASSTRGASYNEQFF | TGTGCCAGTAGTACGCGGGGGGCGTCCTACAATGAGCAGTTCTTC
TRBD1 | TRBJ2-5 | 13 | TRBV20-1 | . | CSVNRGSQETQYF | TGCAGTGTCAACAGGGGGAGCCAAGAGACCCAGTACTTC
TRBD1 | TRBJ1-2 | 15 | TRBV18 | many | CASSPGQGANYGYTF | TGTGCCAGCTCACCGGGACAGGGGGCGAACTATGGCTACACCTTC
. | TRBJ2-5 | 15 | TRBV5-1 | many | CASSSSEGTQETQYF | TGCGCCAGCAGCTCCTCAGAAGGGACTCAAGAGACCCAGTACTTC
TRBD1 | TRBJ2-2 | 14 | TRBV5-1 | . | CASGDREFTGELFF | TGCGCCAGCGGGGACAGGGAGTTCACCGGGGAGCTGTTTTTT
. | TRBJ2-1 | 14 | TRBV4-1 | few | CASRVGGDLNEQFF | TGCGCCAGCAGGGTCGGCGGGGATCTCAATGAGCAGTTCTTC
TRBD2 | TRBJ2-3 | 15 | TRBV6-5 | . | CASSYLQRGGDTQYF | TGTGCCAGCAGTTACCTCCAGCGGGGGGGCGATACGCAGTATTTT
. | TRBJ1-2 | 15 | TRBV5-1 | few | CASSGGMGQSYGYTF | TGCGCCAGCAGCGGGGGAATGGGGCAGAGTTATGGCTACACCTTC
. | TRBJ2-6 | 16 | TRBV9 | . | CASSAHVGSGANVLTF | TGTGCCAGCAGCGCCCATGTGGGATCCGGGGCCAACGTCCTGACTTTC
TRBD2 | TRBJ2-7 | 17 | TRBV20-1 | . | CSAAPGTSGGASYEQYF | TGCAGTGCTGCTCCCGGGACTAGCGGGGGGGCCTCCTACGAGCAGTACTTC
TRBD2 | TRBJ2-1 | 18 | TRBV7-8 | . | CASSFLTGGGLGGCEQFF | TGTGCCAGCAGCTTCCTTACGGGTGGGGGACTAGGTGGTTGTGAGCAGTTCTTC
TRBD1 | TRBJ2-1 | 15 | TRBV30 | few | CAWSAQGAVGNEQFF | TGTGCCTGGAGTGCCCAGGGGGCGGTTGGGAATGAGCAGTTCTTC
TRBD1 | TRBJ2-3 | 17 | TRBV24-1 | . | CATSDVLGQGDTDTQYF | TGTGCCACCAGTGATGTACTGGGACAGGGGGACACAGATACGCAGTATTTT
. | TRBJ2-1 | 14 | TRBV5-1 | few | CASTKGPPYNEQFF | TGCGCCAGCACTAAGGGACCCCCATACAATGAGCAGTTCTTC
. | TRBJ1-5 | 12 | TRBV6-1 | many | CASRAGVRPQHF | TGTGCCAGCAGGGCCGGGGTTAGGCCCCAGCATTTT
. | TRBJ1-6 | 14 | TRBV10-2 | . | CASSTGKGLSPLHF | TGCGCCAGCAGCACCGGGAAAGGCCTTTCACCCCTCCACTTT
. | TRBJ1-4 | 14 | TRBV20-1 | . | CSARWGAGNEKLFF | TGCAGTGCTAGATGGGGCGCGGGTAATGAAAAACTGTTTTTT
TRBD1 | TRBJ2-7 | 15 | TRBV12-3/TRBV12-4 | few | CASSRGQGLSYEQYF | TGTGCCAGCAGTCGCGGACAGGGGCTCTCCTACGAGCAGTACTTC
. | TRBJ2-1 | 12 | TRBV7-9 | . | CASSPGNNEQFF | TGTGCCAGCAGCCCCGGAAACAATGAGCAGTTCTTC
. | TRBJ2-1 | 16 | TRBV6-2/TRBV6-3 | . | CASSENWSGAGSEQFF | TGTGCCAGCAGTGAGAACTGGTCGGGGGCGGGGAGTGAGCAGTTCTTC
. | TRBJ2-3 | 17 | TRBV7-2 | . | CASSLASRSWGTDTQYF | TGTGCCAGCAGCTTAGCGTCGCGGAGCTGGGGCACAGATACGCAGTATTTT
. | TRBJ2-1 | 14 | TRBV5-1 | . | CASSLGPASNEQFF | TGCGCCAGCAGCTTGGGGCCCGCGTCCAATGAGCAGTTCTTC
TRBD2 | TRBJ2-3 | 18 | TRBV11-1 | few | CASRPQPGAGENTDTQYF | TGTGCCAGCAGACCCCAGCCAGGAGCGGGGGAGAACACAGATACGCAGTATTTT
TRBD2 | TRBJ2-1 | 14 | TRBV9 | few | CASSVVSGRDEQFF | TGTGCCAGCAGCGTAGTTAGCGGGAGGGATGAGCAGTTCTTC
. | TRBJ2-1 | 13 | TRBV12-3/TRBV12-4 | many | CASSFNEGQEQFF | TGTGCCAGCAGTTTTAACGAGGGGCAGGAGCAGTTCTTC